The entry that follows covers one T cell receptor beta chain sequence. The sample belongs to a study of glioma-infiltrating T cells after dendritic cell vaccination. Study-level background: The vaccine used monocyte-derived dendritic cells pulsed overnight with autologous tumor lysate.

The immunoSEQ assay amplified TCRB CDR3 from up to roughly 2 ug DNA. The PCR used 60 V beta and 13 J beta primers. Using immunoSEQ multiplex PCR, the repertoire was profiled, and TCRdb retains in-frame clones only, with some absent. The sample includes about 73,000 clones, roughly 82% seen only once; the top ten take 2.1%. Isocitrate dehydrogenase mutation was absent in all glioblastoma patients. The sequencing here drew on blood, taken before dendritic cell vaccination. This receptor was identified in a human donor with glioblastoma.

The CDR3 nucleotides read TGTGCTAGTGGCCTAGGGGGACCCTTCAACACTGAAGCTTTCTTT. Protein product: CASGLGGPFNTEAFF. The chain recombines TRBV12-5 with TRBJ1-1; D perhaps matches TRBD1 (6 bases). Germline CDR1 reads LGHNT; CDR2 reads FRNRAP. V lost 6 bases and J lost 2, with 16 bases in between. CDR3 length: 15 amino acids. Variable domain in full (rest from reference TRBV12-5 and TRBJ1-1): DARVTQTPRHKVTEMGQEVTMRCQPILGHNTVFWYRQTMMQGLELLAYFRNRAPLDDSGMPKDRFSAEMPDATLATLKIQPSEPRDSAVYFCASGLGGPFNTEAFFGQGTRLTVV.